This T cell receptor (beta chain) was sequenced during a study of cytomegalovirus exposure and HLA in healthy donors. Study findings and constraints: For most TCR beta V segments, an earlier analysis put the productive rate at about 90% or about 30% of the time. Reports indicated that the classifier achieved high specificity and sensitivity in diagnosing cytomegalovirus status.

The PCR had 60 Vbeta and 13 Jbeta primers. Profiling relied on immunoSEQ multiplex PCR, and the TCRdb table lists in-frame clones only, not all of them. The table shows 95,000 to 150,000 clones, with roughly three fifths occurring only once. Concerning this clone itself: The antigen is not known.

Sequencing used PBMCs. The receptor was derived from a woman aged 35 to 49 in good health and CMV-seropositive.

The CDR3 is CASSTGTGGNEKLFF. In DNA form, the CDR3 reads TGTGCCAGTAGCACCGGGACAGGGGGAAATGAAAAACTGTTTTTT. V is TRBV19 and J is TRBJ1-4; 11 bases line up with TRBD1. Germline CDR1 is LNHDA and CDR2 is SQIVND (reference sequence). This CDR3 region has 15 residues. Losses at the gene ends were 6 bases for V and 5 bases for J; bases not matched to a gene: 5.